This entry features one T cell receptor (beta chain) sequence. Its matching antigen is unknown. The source of the sample is a study of monozygotic twins with inflammatory bowel disease. Blood was drawn at less than 3 ml per donor. Per TCR library, approximately 3.5 ug of total RNA was used. TCRdb reanalyzed the 5' RACE reads, giving one entry per CDR3 protein sequence and no DNA. The sample has 150,000 to 200,000 distinct CDR3 sequences. General observations from the study: Patients with IBD had less TCRbeta diversity (inverse Simpson) than their healthy co-twins.

Germline V gene lookup returns CDR1 KGHDR and CDR2 SFDVKD. The CDR3 length is 15 residues. Sample: blood. The chain employs TRBV24-1 and TRBJ2-3; there is no DNA to check the TCRdb D call of TRBD2. The source of this sequence is a human donor with ulcerative colitis or Crohn's disease, or a healthy co-twin of an affected twin (not recorded which). The CDR3 protein is CATSESGRTTDTQYF.